Presented here are 19 T cell receptor beta chains from one specimen sequenced in a study of shared clonotypes between healthy human individuals. Repertoires were generated with immunoSEQ multiplex PCR, while TCRdb's copy carries only in-frame clones and drops some. This table has millions of clones, about 95% appearing once. CD45RO-negative, CCR7-selected cells formed the naive CD8 fraction, which excluded terminally differentiated effector memory CD45RA+ cells. Specimen: naive CD8+ T cells sorted from blood. The source of these receptors is a man aged 18 to 35 in good health.

The CDR3 region is CASSLWTSNTGELFF. The CDR3 DNA reads TGTGCCAGCAGCTTGTGGACTTCGAACACCGGGGAGCTGTTTTTT. The rearrangement uses TRBV7-2 and TRBJ2-2; D possibly corresponds to TRBD2 (5 bases). The length of the CDR3 is 15 residues. Trimming took 3 bases from V and 0 from J, leaving 8 bases between them. Germline CDR1 and CDR2: SGHTA and FQGNSA.

The CDR3 reads CASSFDEEQYF. In nucleotides, the CDR3 is TGTGCCAGCAGCTTTGATGAGGAGCAGTACTTC. The chain links TRBV5-6 to TRBJ2-7, with no clear D. Germline CDR1 SGHDT, CDR2 YYEEEE. Trimming took 2 bases from V and 7 from J, leaving 7 bases between them. This CDR3 has 11 residues.

This chain connects TRBV9 to TRBJ2-7, with D possibly being TRBD1 (5 bases). Per germline, CDR1 SGDLS and CDR2 YYNGEE. Deletions cut 0 bases from V and 2 bases from J, with 9 bases between. The CDR3 is 14 residues long. Written as DNA, the CDR3 is TGTGCCAGCAGCGTAGGGTGGACAACCTACGAGCAGTACTTC. Translated: CASSVGWTTYEQYF.

This clone was picked up one time. The chain recombines TRBV7-9 with TRBJ1-1; no clear D gene. V lost 4 bases and J lost 5, with 5 bases in between. Germline values: CDR1 SEHNR, CDR2 FQNEAQ (reference sequence). This CDR3 region has 11 residues. For the CDR3, the DNA is TGTGCCAGCAGCTGGACGACTGAAGCTTTCTTT. This codes for CASSWTTEAFF. Variable domain in full (rest from reference TRBV7-9 and TRBJ1-1): DTGVSQNPRHKITKRGQNVTFRCDPISEHNRLYWYRQTLGQGPEFLTYFQNEAQLEKSRLLSDRFSAERPKGSFSTLEIQRTEQGDSAMYLCASSWTTEAFFGQGTRLTVV.

The chain uses TRBV5-1 and TRBJ2-1; a weak D match, TRBD2 (6 bases). Trimming removed 0 bases at V and 4 bases at J, with 11 bases between. The CDR3 runs to 15 residues. Per the germline V gene, CDR1 is SGHRS and CDR2 is YFSETQ. The CDR3, as DNA: TGCGCCAGCAGCTTGGAACAGCGGGCGTACAATGAGCAGTTCTTC. Amino acids: CASSLEQRAYNEQFF.

In this sample, this clone turned up once. The V call is TRBV13, the J call TRBJ2-6; D call uncertain. The CDR3 is 18 residues long. V lost 1 base to trimming and J lost 0 bases, with 13 bases between them. Per germline, CDR1 PRHDT and CDR2 FYEKMQ (reference sequence). CDR3 in DNA: TGTGCCAGCAGCTTAGATAGAGGAGTCATCTCTGGGGCCAACGTCCTGACTTTC. It translates to CASSLDRGVISGANVLTF. The full variable domain, with the rest looked up from reference TRBV13 and TRBJ2-6, is AAGVIQSPRHLIKEKRETATLKCYPIPRHDTVYWYQQGPGQDPQFLISFYEKMQSDKGSIPDRFSAQQFSDYHSELNMSSLELGDSALYFCASSLDRGVISGANVLTFGAGSRLTVL.

V and J are TRBV6-1 and TRBJ2-3; no definite D call. The CDR3 consists of 15 residues. Germline lookup yields CDR1 MNHNS and CDR2 SASEGT. V lost 5 bases and J lost 2, with 14 bases in between. The CDR3 region has the DNA TGTGCCAGCAGTCACTTCAAGGCCCCCACAGATACGCAGTATTTT. Its translation is CASSHFKAPTDTQYF.

This clone appeared once. The J gene is TRBJ2-3, the V gene TRBV27, with 7 bases lining up with TRBD1. V gave up 6 bases and J gave up 1 base; unmatched junction bases: 4. Germline assignment: CDR1 MNHEY and CDR2 SMNVEV (reference sequence). There are 14 residues in the CDR3. The CDR3 DNA reads as TGTGCCAGCAGCCCAGGGGGTCGCACAGATACGCAGTATTTT. Its protein product is CASSPGGRTDTQYF.

Details on this clone: Other DNA variants within this sample encode the same CDR3. The chain uses TRBV30 and TRBJ1-4; D not resolved. CDR1 and CDR2 (germline): GTSNPN, SVGIG (reference sequence). CDR3 length: 12 amino acids. V was cut by 4 bases and J by 4 bases, with 7 bases left in between. The CDR3 DNA follows: TGTGCCTGGAACAGCCTTAATGAAAAACTGTTTTTT. Protein product: CAWNSLNEKLFF.

The chain has TRBV7-2 and TRBJ2-1, with 8 bases identical to TRBD2. This CDR3 contains 15 residues. V lost 4 bases, J lost 4 bases, and 6 bases stayed unmatched. Germline loops: CDR1 SGHTA, CDR2 FQGNSA. In DNA, the CDR3 is TGTGCCAGCAGCTCCACCGGGGGGGTTTACAATGAGCAGTTCTTC. As protein: CASSSTGGVYNEQFF.

V is TRBV7-9 and J is TRBJ2-6; D is unclear. V dropped 2 bases and J dropped 6 bases, with 20 bases sitting between them. This CDR3 region has 18 residues. Germline V CDR1 and CDR2: SEHNR, FQNEAQ (reference sequence). For the CDR3, the DNA is TGTGCCAGCAGCTTACCCCTTCCTTATGGAGAATTGGCCAACGTCCTGACTTTC. This translates into CASSLPLPYGELANVLTF.

As regards this clone: At the DNA level, this CDR3 is encoded by other sequences in the same sample as well. This sequence joins TRBV6-1 and TRBJ2-7; no reliable D call. Trimming removed 3 bases from V and 2 bases from J, with 8 bases in between. This CDR3 comprises 13 residues. The germline gives CDR1 MNHNS, CDR2 SASEGT. The DNA for the CDR3 is TGTGCCAGCAGTGACCATTCCGCCTACGAGCAGTACTTC. This codes for CASSDHSAYEQYF.

The chain combines TRBV11-2 with TRBJ2-2, with 8 bases lining up with TRBD2. Germline CDR1 and CDR2: SGHAT and FQNNGV. The CDR3 covers 15 residues. V was clipped by 5 bases and J by 1 base; unmatched bases: 3. The CDR3 region is CASSPLAVNTGELFF. The DNA of the CDR3 is TGTGCCAGCAGCCCACTAGCGGTGAACACCGGGGAGCTGTTTTTT.

This chain connects TRBV25-1 to TRBJ2-7; possible D gene TRBD1, 6 bases. CDR1 MGHDK and CDR2 SYGVNS come from the germline V gene. There are 13 residues in the CDR3. V was clipped by 4 bases and J by 5 bases, with 12 bases between them. CDR3 amino acids: CASSVGTGNEQYF. The CDR3 DNA sequence: TGTGCCAGCAGTGTAGGAACAGGGAACGAGCAGTACTTC.

This clone was counted at least ten times. The chain employs TRBV21-1 and TRBJ2-2; the DNA was not compared with TRBD1, the D call given in the table. TRBV21-1 constitutes a pseudogene. This CDR3 comprises 15 residues. The CDR3 region is CASSKGATGTGELFF. The CDR3 DNA reads TGTGCCAGCAGCAAGGGAGCGACAGGGACCGGGGAGCTGTTTTTT.

As concerns this clone: Other DNA sequences in this specimen translate into the identical CDR3. The chain combines TRBV4-3 with TRBJ1-3; TRBD1 might be the D (5 bases). The germline V gene has CDR1 LGHNA and CDR2 YSLEER. The ends were cut back, 1 base at V and 0 bases at J, with 7 bases in the middle. The CDR3 contains 15 residues. CDR3 sequence (DNA): TGCGCCAGCAGCCAAGGCACAGGCTCTGGAAACACCATATATTTT. This codes for CASSQGTGSGNTIYF.

The genes are TRBV5-1 and TRBJ2-4; D may be TRBD2 (5 bases). This CDR3 comprises 15 residues. V dropped 4 bases and J dropped 9 bases, with 20 bases sitting between them. The germline V gene has CDR1 SGHRS and CDR2 YFSETQ. The CDR3 DNA reads TGCGCCAGCAGCATGGACTCTTCTTTTGTGGCCATTCAGTACTTC. It encodes CASSMDSSFVAIQYF.

The rearrangement joins TRBV7-2 to TRBJ2-3; 9 bases agree with TRBD1. V trimming: 5 bases; J trimming: 8 bases; junction bases outside the gene matches: 5. Germline V gene data show CDR1 as SGHTA and CDR2 as FQGNSA. This CDR3 contains 13 residues. In DNA, the CDR3 is TGTGCCAGCAGCCGGGACAGGGAAGGTACGCAGTATTTT. Its translation: CASSRDREGTQYF.

V is TRBV10-2 and J is TRBJ2-7; D perhaps matches TRBD1 (5 bases). Germline assignment: CDR1 WSHSY and CDR2 SAAADI. The V end was cut by 3 bases, the J end by 5 bases, with 11 bases between. The CDR3 runs to 13 residues. The CDR3 region is CASSDLGADEQYF. CDR3 nucleotides: TGCGCCAGCAGTGATCTAGGGGCGGACGAGCAGTACTTC.